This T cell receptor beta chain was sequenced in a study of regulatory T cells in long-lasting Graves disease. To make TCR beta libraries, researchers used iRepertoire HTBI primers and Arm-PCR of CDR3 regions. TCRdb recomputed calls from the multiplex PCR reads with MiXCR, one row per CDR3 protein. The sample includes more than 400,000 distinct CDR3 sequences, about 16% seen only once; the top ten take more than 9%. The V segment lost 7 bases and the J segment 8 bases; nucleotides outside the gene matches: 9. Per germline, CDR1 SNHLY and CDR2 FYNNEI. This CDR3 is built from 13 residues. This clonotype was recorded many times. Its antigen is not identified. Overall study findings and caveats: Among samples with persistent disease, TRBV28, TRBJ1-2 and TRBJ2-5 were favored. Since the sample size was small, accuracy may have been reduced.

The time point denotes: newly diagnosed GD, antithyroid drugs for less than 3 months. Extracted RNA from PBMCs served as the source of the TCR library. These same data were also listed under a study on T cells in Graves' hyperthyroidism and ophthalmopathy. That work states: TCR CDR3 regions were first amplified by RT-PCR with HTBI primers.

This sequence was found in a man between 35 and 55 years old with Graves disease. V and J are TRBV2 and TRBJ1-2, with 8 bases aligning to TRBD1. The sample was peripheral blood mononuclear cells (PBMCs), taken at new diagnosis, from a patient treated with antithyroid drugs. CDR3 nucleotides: TGTGCCAGCAACTACAGGGGGGCTGGCGGCTACACCTTC. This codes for CASNYRGAGGYTF.